The clone carrying this T cell receptor (beta chain) was observed at least ten times. This sample is drawn from a study of molecular identifiers for immune sequencing clone quantification. The germline V gene encodes CDR1 LNHDA and CDR2 SQIVND (reference sequence). The CDR3 is 15 amino acids. Trimming left V 7 bases short and J 3 bases short, with 16 bases between. The authors built bulk TCR libraries by previously described methods with listed TCR primers. TCRdb re-analysed the PCR reads in MiXCR, keeping a single row per CDR3 protein. The data hold 250,000 to 400,000 distinct CDR3 sequences, with around 21% observed a single time.

Sequenced sample: naive CD8+ T cells from blood, with Jurkat cell RNA spiked in. The subset was: FACS-sorted CD8+CD4-CCR7+CD45RA+ naive T cells. This sequence joins TRBV19 and TRBJ1-5; D possibly corresponds to TRBD1 (6 bases). The TCR originated in a human donor in good health. Some libraries in this study had Jurkat cell RNA spiked in. The CDR3 loop reads CASTWTGGINQPQHF. The CDR3 DNA sequence: TGTGCCAGTACCTGGACGGGGGGCATCAATCAGCCCCAGCATTTT.